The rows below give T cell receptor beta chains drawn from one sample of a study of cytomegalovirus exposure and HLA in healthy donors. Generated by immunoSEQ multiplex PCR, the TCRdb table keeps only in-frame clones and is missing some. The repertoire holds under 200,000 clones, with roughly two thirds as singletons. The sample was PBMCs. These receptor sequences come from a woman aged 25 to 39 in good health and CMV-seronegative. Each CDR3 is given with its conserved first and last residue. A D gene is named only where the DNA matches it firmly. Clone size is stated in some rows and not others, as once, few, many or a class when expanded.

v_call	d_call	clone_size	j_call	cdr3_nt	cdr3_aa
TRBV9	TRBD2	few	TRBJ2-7	TGTGCCAGCAGCGACGGGACTAGCGGGAGAAACTACGAGCAGTACTTC	CASSDGTSGRNYEQYF
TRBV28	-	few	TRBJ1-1	TGTGCCAGCAGCAACATTTGGGGAGACACTGAAGCTTTCTTT	CASSNIWGDTEAFF
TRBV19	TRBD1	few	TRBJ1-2	TGTGCCAGTAGTATAGGTACAGGGGAATATGGCTACACCTTC	CASSIGTGEYGYTF
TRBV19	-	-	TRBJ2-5	TGTGCCAGTAGCACTAACGGACAAGAGACCCAGTACTTC	CASSTNGQETQYF
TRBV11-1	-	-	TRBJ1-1	TGTGCCAGCAGTTTGGGCGGCCAACAGGGCCTGAACACTGAAGCTTTCTTT	CASSLGGQQGLNTEAFF
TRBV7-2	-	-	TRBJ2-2	TGTGCCAGCAGCTTAGGTCCCTACGGGGAGCTGTTTTTT	CASSLGPYGELFF
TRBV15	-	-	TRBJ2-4	TGTGCCACCAGCAGAGGGTCGGGGAACAATCAGTACTTC	CATSRGSGNNQYF
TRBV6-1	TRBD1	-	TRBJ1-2	TGTGCCAGCAGACGACAGGGTCTGAACTATGGCTACACCTTC	CASRRQGLNYGYTF
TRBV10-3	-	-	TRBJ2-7	TGTGCCACAACTAACCGGGACACCTCCTACGAGCAGTACTTC	CATTNRDTSYEQYF
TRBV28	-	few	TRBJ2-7	TGTGCCAGCAGCCCATGGGGGGACGAGCAGTACTTC	CASSPWGDEQYF
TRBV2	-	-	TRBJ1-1	TGTGCCAGCAGTTGGGACATATCGAACACTGAAGCTTTCTTT	CASSWDISNTEAFF
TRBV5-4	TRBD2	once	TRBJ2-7	TGTGCCAGCAGCTTGTTAACTAGCGGGAGAAAGTTCGAGCAGTACTTC	CASSLLTSGRKFEQYF
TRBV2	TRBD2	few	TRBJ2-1	TGTGCCAGCAGTGAACCACTAGCGGGCCCTGAGCAGTTCTTC	CASSEPLAGPEQFF
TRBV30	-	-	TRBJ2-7	TGTGCCTGGAGTGTACGGCCGGGAATTAGCTCCTACGAGCAGTACTTC	CAWSVRPGISSYEQYF
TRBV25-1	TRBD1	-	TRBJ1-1	TGTGCCAGCAACCAGGGGGCCACTGAAGCTTTCTTT	CASNQGATEAFF
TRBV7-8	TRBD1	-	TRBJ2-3	TGTGCCAGCAATCCAGGACAGGGACGCACAGATACGCAGTATTTT	CASNPGQGRTDTQYF
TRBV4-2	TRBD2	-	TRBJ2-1	TGTGCCAGCAGCCAAGATCGGAGGACGGGAGGCCGCTACAATGAGCAGTTCTTC	CASSQDRRTGGRYNEQFF
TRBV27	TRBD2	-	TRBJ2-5	TGTGCCAGCAGCAGGACTAGCGGCCTGTCAGGGACCCAGTACTTC	CASSRTSGLSGTQYF
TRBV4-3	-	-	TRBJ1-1	TGCGCCAGCAGCCAAGATGTTACGGGGAGGGGAAATACTGAAGCTTTCTTT	CASSQDVTGRGNTEAFF
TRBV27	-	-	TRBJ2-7	TGTGCCAGCAGTCCTCAGGGGTACGAGCAGTACTTC	CASSPQGYEQYF
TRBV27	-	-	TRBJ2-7	TGTGCCAGCAGTACAGGGGGGGGCCCCACCGCCGAGCAGTACTTC	CASSTGGGPTAEQYF
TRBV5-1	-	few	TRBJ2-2	TGCGCCAGCAGCTTACTCTTTGACACCGGGGAGCTGTTTTTT	CASSLLFDTGELFF
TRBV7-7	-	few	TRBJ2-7	TGTGCCAGCAGCCTGTCACAAACCTACGAGCAGTACTTC	CASSLSQTYEQYF
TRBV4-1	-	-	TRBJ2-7	TGCGCCAGCAGCCTCCGGAGTGGGGGGCGGGGGACCCCTCGCTACGAGCAGTACTTC	CASSLRSGGRGTPRYEQYF
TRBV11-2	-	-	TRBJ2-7	TGTGCCAGCAGCTTAAACCGGGACACCTACTACGAGCAGTACTTC	CASSLNRDTYYEQYF
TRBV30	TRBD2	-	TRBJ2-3	TGTGCCTGGAATCAGCGGGAGACGGTAGATACGCAGTATTTT	CAWNQRETVDTQYF
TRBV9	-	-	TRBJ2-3	TGTGCCAGCAGCGCCGACTCGGCGGGCCTCGGAGTTTTTACGCAGTATTTT	CASSADSAGLGVFTQYF
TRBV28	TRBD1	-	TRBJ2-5	TGTGCCAGCAGCTCCCCCCCCGGGACAGGGGGAGAGACCCAGTACTTC	CASSSPPGTGGETQYF
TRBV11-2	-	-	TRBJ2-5	TGTGCCAGCGCTGGGGGCAGAGAGACCCAGTACTTC	CASAGGRETQYF
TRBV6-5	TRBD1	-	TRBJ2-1	TGTGCCAGCACCCCCCGGGACAGGGGGCGTGAGCAGTTCTTC	CASTPRDRGREQFF